These 26 T cell receptor beta chains came from one sample sequenced in a study of cytomegalovirus exposure and HLA in healthy donors. Researchers ran the PCR with 60 Vbeta and 13 Jbeta primers. Using immunoSEQ multiplex PCR, the repertoire was profiled, and TCRdb retains in-frame clones only, with some absent. This listing includes about 53,000 clones. Sequencing was carried out using PBMCs. All receptors derive from a man aged 18-30 years in good health and CMV-seropositive.

V and J are TRBV28 and TRBJ2-1, with 7 bases matching TRBD2. The V gene end was trimmed by 7 bases and the J gene end by 0 bases; junction bases not matched to a gene: 6. The length of the CDR3 is 15 residues. Looked up from germline, CDR1 is MDHEN and CDR2 is SYDVKM. In nucleotides, the CDR3 is TGTGCCAGCACCTCGGGCGGGAGCTCCTACAATGAGCAGTTCTTC. Translated: CASTSGGSSYNEQFF.

The rearrangement joins TRBV25-1 to TRBJ2-7, with 15 bases aligning to TRBD2. The J segment lost 2 bases and the V segment lost 4 bases, leaving 3 bases of the junction unmatched. Germline CDR1 and CDR2: MGHDK and SYGVNS. CDR3 length: 16 amino acids. The CDR3 nucleotides are TGTGCCAGCAGTGGTGGACTAGCGGGAGGGACCTACGAGCAGTACTTC. This codes for CASSGGLAGGTYEQYF.

J is TRBJ1-2 and V is TRBV6-5, with D perhaps TRBD1 (5 bases). There are 16 residues in the CDR3. Germline CDR1 MNHEY, CDR2 SVGAGI. The V end lost 3 bases, the J end lost 4 bases, and 18 bases lay between the germline ends. The DNA of the CDR3 is TGTGCCAGCAGTTATAGGCCAGGGCAGGGTCCCTATGGCTACACCTTC. It yields the protein CASSYRPGQGPYGYTF.

The chain joins TRBV4-2 to TRBJ2-7; 8 nucleotides agree with TRBD1. The CDR3 is made up of 17 amino acids. V was clipped by 2 bases and J by 1 base; unmatched bases: 10. Germline V lookup: CDR1 LGHNA, CDR2 YNFKEQ. CDR3 loop: CASSQTWGQELSYEQYF. The CDR3 nucleotides read TGTGCCAGCAGCCAAACTTGGGGACAGGAGCTATCCTACGAGCAGTACTTC.

The chain is built from TRBV5-1 and TRBJ2-4, with D possibly TRBD2 on 5 matching bases. Germline assignment: CDR1 SGHRS and CDR2 YFSETQ. Trimming shortened V by 4 bases and J by 0 bases, and 14 bases separated the two germline ends. CDR3 length equals 16 residues. CDR3 protein: CASSAGLVLAKNIQYF. CDR3 coding DNA: TGCGCCAGCAGCGCCGGACTGGTCCTAGCCAAAAACATTCAGTACTTC.

The chain recombines TRBV13 with TRBJ1-2, with D hard to call. Germline V gene sequence: CDR1 PRHDT, CDR2 FYEKMQ (reference sequence). The CDR3 sequence is 13 residues long. Trimming left V 5 bases short and J 5 bases short, with 12 bases between. CDR3 sequence: CASSPGYSYGYTF. The CDR3 bases are TGTGCCAGCAGCCCGGGATACAGTTATGGCTACACCTTC.

This chain links TRBV10-3 with TRBJ2-3; 11 bases align to TRBD2. J lost 1 base, V lost 2 bases, and 2 bases had no gene match. The CDR3 extends over 16 amino acids. Germline loops: CDR1 ENHRY, CDR2 SYGVKD. The CDR3 here is CAISEGLAGRTDTQYF. The CDR3 DNA reads as TGTGCCATCAGTGAGGGACTAGCGGGCCGCACAGATACGCAGTATTTT.

This chain connects TRBV9 to TRBJ1-1, with D maybe TRBD1 (5 bases). The CDR3 contains 15 residues. Germline V gene sequence: CDR1 SGDLS, CDR2 YYNGEE. Between the trimmed V and J ends, which lost 0 bases and 10 bases, there was a span of 19 bases. CDR3 sequence reads: CASSVGYDSRRGAFF. The CDR3 nucleotides read TGTGCCAGCAGCGTAGGGTACGACAGCCGTAGGGGAGCTTTCTTT.

The chain joins TRBV5-1 to TRBJ1-2, with D possibly TRBD1 on 5 matching bases. The CDR3 totals 17 residues. Germline assignment: CDR1 SGHRS and CDR2 YFSETQ. V was pared by 0 bases and J by 4 bases, with 19 bases between. CDR3 sequence reads: CASSLEAGPLWGYGYTF. The CDR3 nucleotides are TGCGCCAGCAGCTTGGAAGCGGGGCCCCTTTGGGGCTATGGCTACACCTTC. The full variable domain, rest sourced from reference TRBV5-1 and TRBJ1-2, is KAGVTQTPRYLIKTRGQQVTLSCSPISGHRSVSWYQQTPGQGLQFLFEYFSETQRNKGNFPGRFSGRQFSNSRSEMNVSTLELGDSALYLCASSLEAGPLWGYGYTFGSGTRLTVV.

With regard to this clone: Other DNA sequences within the sample encode an identical CDR3. The chain employs TRBV27 and TRBJ2-7; D perhaps matches TRBD2 (6 bases). The germline V and J ends were trimmed by 2 bases and 7 bases, with 6 bases remaining between them. The germline V gene has CDR1 MNHEY and CDR2 SMNVEV (reference sequence). This CDR3 is 11 amino acids long. In nucleotides, the CDR3 is TGTGCCAGCAGTTTAGGGGGGGAGCAGTACTTC. Translation: CASSLGGEQYF.

CDR3 DNA: TGCGCCAGCAGCTTGGTCACAGGGGATCTAACTGGGGCCAACGTCCTGACTTTC. This encodes CASSLVTGDLTGANVLTF. This sequence joins TRBV5-1 and TRBJ2-6, with TRBD1 matching over 7 bases. V trimming: 0 bases; J trimming: 2 bases; junction bases outside the gene matches: 8. Germline CDR1 is SGHRS and CDR2 is YFSETQ. This CDR3 is 18 amino acids long.

This rearrangement joins TRBV11-2 to TRBJ2-1, with 7 bases fitting TRBD2. The trim removed 3 bases at V and 4 bases at J, leaving 6 bases unmatched. Germline V gene lookup returns CDR1 SGHAT and CDR2 FQNNGV. There are 15 residues in the CDR3. The CDR3, as DNA: TGTGCCAGCAGCTTTGGACTAGGCAGTTACAATGAGCAGTTCTTC. Amino acid sequence: CASSFGLGSYNEQFF. The full variable domain, completed using reference TRBV11-2 and TRBJ2-1, is EAGVAQSPRYKIIEKRQSVAFWCNPISGHATLYWYQQILGQGPKLLIQFQNNGVVDDSQLPKDRFSAERLKGVDSTLKIQPAKLEDSAVYLCASSFGLGSYNEQFFGPGTRLTVL.

V gene TRBV27 combines with J gene TRBJ2-1, with 7 bases identical to TRBD2. The CDR3 has 15 residues. Germline CDR1 and CDR2: MNHEY and SMNVEV (reference sequence). V was pared by 5 bases and J by 6 bases, with 10 bases of the junction left unmatched. Written as DNA, the CDR3 is TGTGCCAGCAGTCATTTTGGGGGGGGAGCCAATGAGCAGTTCTTC. Translating gives CASSHFGGGANEQFF.

The chain combines TRBV6-4 with TRBJ2-1; a weak D match, TRBD2 (6 bases). In germline, CDR1 is MRHNA, CDR2 SNTAGT. The CDR3 runs to 13 residues. Trimming removed 4 bases at V and 5 bases at J, with 9 bases between. CDR3 sequence: CASSGGTHNEQFF. The DNA of the CDR3 is TGTGCCAGCAGTGGGGGGACTCACAATGAGCAGTTCTTC.

The V gene is TRBV29-1, the J gene TRBJ1-4; weak D call: TRBD1 (6 bases). Trimming removed 7 bases at V and 7 bases at J, with 16 bases between. Germline-derived CDR1 and CDR2 are SQVTM and ANQGSEA. The CDR3 totals 13 residues. CDR3 protein: CSAIQGGGEKLFF. The DNA for the CDR3 is TGCAGCGCCATCCAGGGAGGGGGTGAAAAACTGTTTTTT.

This sequence joins TRBV30 and TRBJ2-1; TRBD1 matches 12 bases. The CDR3 consists of 15 residues. V shed 5 bases and J 7 bases; nucleotides not matched to a gene: 9. Germline CDR1 reads GTSNPN; CDR2 reads SVGIG (reference sequence). The DNA for the CDR3 is TGTGCCTGGGACCGGGACAGGGGGCTGGATAATGAGCAGTTCTTC. Protein: CAWDRDRGLDNEQFF.

The chain links TRBV25-1 to TRBJ2-1, with TRBD1 matching over 7 bases. V lost 1 base and J lost 4; bases outside the gene matches: 7. CDR3 length: 16 residues. Germline lookup yields CDR1 MGHDK and CDR2 SYGVNS. CDR3 residues: CASSEFQGEPYNEQFF. The CDR3 DNA is TGTGCCAGCAGTGAATTCCAGGGGGAGCCTTACAATGAGCAGTTCTTC. Filled out from reference TRBV25-1 and TRBJ2-1, the complete variable domain reads EADIYQTPRYLVIGTGKKITLECSQTMGHDKMYWYQQDPGMELHLIHYSYGVNSTEKGDLSSESTVSRIRTEHFPLTLESARPSHTSQYLCASSEFQGEPYNEQFFGPGTRLTVL.

CDR3 DNA sequence: TGTGCCAGCGCCTCAGGGGGCGCGGGCTCCTACGAGCAGTACTTC. This translates into CASASGGAGSYEQYF. J is TRBJ2-7 and V is TRBV6-5, with 8 positions matching TRBD1. The CDR3 loop spans 15 amino acids. After removal of 8 bases from V and 0 bases from J, the junction contained 9 bases not matched to a gene. Germline lookup yields CDR1 MNHEY and CDR2 SVGAGI.

This sequence joins TRBV28 and TRBJ2-3; TRBD2 matches 7 bases. The CDR3 has 17 amino acids. From germline, CDR1 is MDHEN and CDR2 SYDVKM. Unmatched junction bases numbered 17, after V lost 4 bases and J lost 7 bases. The CDR3 sequence is CASSSPRLAVFWNTQYF. DNA for the CDR3: TGTGCCAGCAGTTCCCCCCGCCTAGCGGTCTTTTGGAATACGCAGTATTTT.

The rearrangement links TRBV28 to TRBJ2-1, with TRBD2 matching 9 bases. CDR1 and CDR2 (germline): MDHEN, SYDVKM. The junction had 15 bases not matched to a gene; V was cut back by 8 bases and J by 7 bases. The CDR3 is made up of 16 amino acids. The CDR3 sequence: CASSIPLAGFQNEQFF. The CDR3 DNA sequence: TGTGCCAGCTCAATCCCCCTAGCGGGATTCCAGAATGAGCAGTTCTTC.

The genes are TRBV7-9 and TRBJ2-7; D not certain. Trimming removed 3 bases from V and 4 bases from J, with 7 bases in between. Per the germline V gene, CDR1 is SEHNR and CDR2 is FQNEAQ (reference sequence). The CDR3 spans 12 residues. The CDR3 nucleotides are TGTGCCAGCAGCTTGTCCTCTTACGAGCAGTACTTC. Residues: CASSLSSYEQYF.

The V and J genes are TRBV10-1 and TRBJ2-5; D may be TRBD2 (7 bases). From germline, CDR1 is WNHNN and CDR2 SYGVQD (reference sequence). This CDR3 contains 15 residues. The V end was cut by 3 bases, the J end by 3 bases, with 14 bases between. The CDR3 here is CASSDQGGGKETQYF. In DNA form, the CDR3 reads TGCGCCAGCAGTGACCAGGGCGGGGGCAAAGAGACCCAGTACTTC.

V is TRBV28 and J is TRBJ2-6, with a tentative D call TRBD2 (6 bases). The germline V gene has CDR1 MDHEN and CDR2 SYDVKM. Trimming took 4 bases from V and 0 from J, leaving 13 bases between them. CDR3 length equals 17 residues. The CDR3 DNA follows: TGTGCCAGCAGTTCCCGGGACTTGGGCTCTGGGGCCAACGTCCTGACTTTC. It codes for CASSSRDLGSGANVLTF.

V usage is TRBV7-2 and J usage is TRBJ2-7; 11 nucleotides agree with TRBD2. Germline CDR1 reads SGHTA; CDR2 reads FQGNSA. J lost 2 bases, V lost 5 bases, and 8 bases had no gene match. This CDR3 is 16 amino acids long. This CDR3 is CASSPQATSGAYEQYF. Here the CDR3 DNA reads TGTGCCAGCAGCCCCCAAGCGACTAGCGGGGCCTACGAGCAGTACTTC.

The rearrangement links TRBV4-2 to TRBJ2-7; D is unclear. CDR3 length equals 13 residues. Germline V CDR1 and CDR2: LGHNA, YNFKEQ. Trimming left V 0 bases short and J 2 bases short, with 5 bases between. CDR3: CASSQDRTYEQYF. The CDR3 coding sequence is TGTGCCAGCAGCCAAGACAGAACCTACGAGCAGTACTTC.

The chain has TRBV27 and TRBJ2-1, with 10 positions matching TRBD2. Looked up from germline, CDR1 is MNHEY and CDR2 is SMNVEV (reference sequence). This CDR3 has 16 residues. J gave up 4 bases and V 2 bases, and 5 bases lay outside the gene matches. CDR3 region: CASSLTGLAIYNEQFF. The DNA for the CDR3 is TGTGCCAGCAGTTTAACGGGACTAGCGATATACAATGAGCAGTTCTTC.